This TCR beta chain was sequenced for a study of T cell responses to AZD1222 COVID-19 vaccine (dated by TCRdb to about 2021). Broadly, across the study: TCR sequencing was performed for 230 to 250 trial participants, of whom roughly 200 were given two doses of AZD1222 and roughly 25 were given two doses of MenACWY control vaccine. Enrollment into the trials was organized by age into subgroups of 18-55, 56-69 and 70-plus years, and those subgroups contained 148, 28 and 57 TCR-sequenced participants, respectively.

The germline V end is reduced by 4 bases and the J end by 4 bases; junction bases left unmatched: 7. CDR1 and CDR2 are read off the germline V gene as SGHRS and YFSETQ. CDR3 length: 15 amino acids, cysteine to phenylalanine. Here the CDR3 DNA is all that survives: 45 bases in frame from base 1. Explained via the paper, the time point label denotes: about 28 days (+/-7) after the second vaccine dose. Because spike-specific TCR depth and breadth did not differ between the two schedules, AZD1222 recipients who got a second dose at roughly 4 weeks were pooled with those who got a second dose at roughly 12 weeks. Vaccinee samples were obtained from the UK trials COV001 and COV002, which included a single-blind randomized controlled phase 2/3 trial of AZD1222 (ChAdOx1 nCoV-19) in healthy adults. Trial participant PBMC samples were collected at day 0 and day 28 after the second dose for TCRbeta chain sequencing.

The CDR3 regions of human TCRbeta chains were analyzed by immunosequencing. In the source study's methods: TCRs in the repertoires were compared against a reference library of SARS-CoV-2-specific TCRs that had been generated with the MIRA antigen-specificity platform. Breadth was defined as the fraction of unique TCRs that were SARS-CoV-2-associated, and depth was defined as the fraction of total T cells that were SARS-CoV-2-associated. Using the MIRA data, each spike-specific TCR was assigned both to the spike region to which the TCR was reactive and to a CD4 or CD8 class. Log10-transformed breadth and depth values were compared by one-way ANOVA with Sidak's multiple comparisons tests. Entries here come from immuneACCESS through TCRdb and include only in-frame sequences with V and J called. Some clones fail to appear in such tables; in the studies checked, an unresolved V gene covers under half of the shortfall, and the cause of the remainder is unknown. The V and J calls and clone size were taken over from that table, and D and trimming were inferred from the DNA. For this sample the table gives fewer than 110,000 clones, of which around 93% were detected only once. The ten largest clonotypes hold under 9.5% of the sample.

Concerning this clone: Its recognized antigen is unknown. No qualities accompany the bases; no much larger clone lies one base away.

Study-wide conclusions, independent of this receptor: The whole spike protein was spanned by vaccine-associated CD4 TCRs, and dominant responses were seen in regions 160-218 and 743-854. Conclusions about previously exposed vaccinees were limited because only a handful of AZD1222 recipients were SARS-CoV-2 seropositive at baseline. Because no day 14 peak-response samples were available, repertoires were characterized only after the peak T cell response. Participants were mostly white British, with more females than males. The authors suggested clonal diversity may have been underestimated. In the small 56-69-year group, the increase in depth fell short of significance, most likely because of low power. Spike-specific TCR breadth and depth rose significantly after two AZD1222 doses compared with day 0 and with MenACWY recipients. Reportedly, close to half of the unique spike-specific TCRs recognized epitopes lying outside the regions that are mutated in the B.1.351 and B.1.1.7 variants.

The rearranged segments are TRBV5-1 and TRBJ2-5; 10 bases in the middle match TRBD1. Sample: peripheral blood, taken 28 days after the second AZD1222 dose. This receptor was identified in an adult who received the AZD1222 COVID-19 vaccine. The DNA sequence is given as TGCGCCAGCAGCGAGTCCGGGACAGGGGTAGAGACCCAGTACTTC. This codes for CASSESGTGVETQYF.